A single TCR beta chain is shown here with its context. These data come from a study of OX40 agonist ivuxolimab in advanced cancers. Study context: The diagnoses of dose-escalation patients were hepatocellular carcinoma, melanoma, renal cell or head and neck cancer.

TCRdb keeps only in-frame clones here, not all; method: immunoSEQ multiplex PCR. The data hold about 79,000 clones, with around 90% observed a single time. Germline lookup yields CDR1 SNHLY and CDR2 FYNNEI. The CDR3 sequence is 13 residues long. After removal of 7 bases from V and 5 bases from J, the junction contained 2 bases not matched to a gene. The clonotype comes from an adult with an advanced solid tumor such as melanoma, head and neck, liver or kidney cancer. The sample in question was CD4+ or CD8+ T cells sorted from blood, obtained in a trial of the OX40 agonist ivuxolimab. The genes are TRBV2 and TRBJ2-1, with 10 bases fitting TRBD2. The CDR3 nucleotides read TGTGCCAGCACCCTAGCGGGGGACAATGAGCAGTTCTTC. Its translation is CASTLAGDNEQFF.